One sample yielded the 28 T cell receptor beta chains listed below, sequenced in a study of cytomegalovirus exposure and HLA in healthy donors (dated by TCRdb to about 2017). The library was made by the immunoSEQ multiplex PCR assay. For the multiplex PCR, a mixture combining 60 forward primers for TCR Vbeta segments and 13 reverse primers for TCR Jbeta segments was used. TCRdb carries this immuneACCESS record with in-frame sequences only. Its versions omit some clonotypes, under half of them owing to an unresolved V gene in the studies checked, with the rest unexplained. The sample table lists 200,000 to 250,000 clones, around 80% of them with a count of one. The ten largest clones represent around 3.9% of the sample. Source material: PBMCs. All receptors derive from a male donor in good health and CMV-seronegative.

The rearrangement links TRBV6-5 to TRBJ1-4; no reliable D call. From germline, CDR1 is MNHEY and CDR2 SVGAGI. The ends were cut back, 5 bases at V and 5 bases at J, with 9 bases in the middle. The CDR3 loop spans 13 amino acids. The CDR3 coding sequence is TGTGCCAGCAGTCGAACACAGAATGAAAAACTGTTTTTT. Translated: CASSRTQNEKLFF.

The chain combines TRBV19 with TRBJ2-7; the D gene is possibly TRBD2 (5 bases). Trimming removed 5 bases from V and 2 bases from J, with 10 bases in between. The CDR3 consists of 13 residues. The germline V gene has CDR1 LNHDA and CDR2 SQIVND (reference sequence). CDR3: CASSARVAYEQYF. CDR3 DNA: TGTGCCAGTAGTGCGAGGGTAGCCTACGAGCAGTACTTC.

This chain joins TRBV25-1 and TRBJ2-1; D perhaps matches TRBD2 (5 bases). V was pared by 8 bases and J by 0 bases, with 11 bases between. This CDR3 region has 14 residues. CDR1 is MGHDK and CDR2 is SYGVNS in the germline V gene. The CDR3 loop is CASGRAASYNEQFF. The CDR3, as DNA: TGTGCCAGCGGGCGGGCAGCCTCCTACAATGAGCAGTTCTTC.

V gene TRBV7-9 combines with J gene TRBJ2-7; D possibly corresponds to TRBD1 (6 bases). Per the germline V gene, CDR1 is SEHNR and CDR2 is FQNEAQ (reference sequence). The CDR3 sequence is 13 residues long. V was pared by 7 bases and J by 5 bases, with 15 bases between. The CDR3 loop is CASMMDSSHEQYF. CDR3 coding DNA: TGTGCCAGCATGATGGACAGTTCCCACGAGCAGTACTTC.

This sequence joins TRBV29-1 and TRBJ2-4, with 8 bases identical to TRBD1. Germline CDR1 reads SQVTM; CDR2 reads ANQGSEA. The CDR3 runs to 13 residues. V lost 6 bases and J lost 3; bases outside the gene matches: 4. CDR3 nucleotide sequence: TGCAGCGTCGGACAGGGAGGCAAAAACATTCAGTACTTC. Translated, it gives CSVGQGGKNIQYF.

In DNA, the CDR3 is TGTGCCAGCAGGGTCAGGACAGGGTCCTACGAGCAGTACTTC. It yields the protein CASRVRTGSYEQYF. V is TRBV21-1 and J is TRBJ2-7; TRBD1 was called by the table and not checked on the DNA. TRBV21-1 is listed as a pseudogene. The CDR3 contains 14 residues.

This chain links TRBV10-1 with TRBJ2-1, with TRBD1 matching over 10 bases. The trim removed 4 bases at V and 7 bases at J, leaving 7 bases unmatched. The CDR3 contains 15 residues. Looked up from germline, CDR1 is WNHNN and CDR2 is SYGVQD (reference sequence). CDR3 residues: CASSAPGQGQNEQFF. In nucleotides, the CDR3 is TGCGCCAGCAGTGCCCCGGGACAGGGGCAAAATGAGCAGTTCTTC.

This chain connects TRBV6-1 to TRBJ2-2; 7 nucleotides match TRBD2. In germline, CDR1 is MNHNS, CDR2 SASEGT. J gave up 2 bases and V 1 base, and 7 bases lay outside the gene matches. This CDR3 comprises 17 residues. The CDR3 spells CASSEDAASGNTGELFF. In DNA form, the CDR3 reads TGTGCCAGCAGTGAAGATGCGGCTAGCGGTAACACCGGGGAGCTGTTTTTT.

The rearrangement uses TRBV20-1 and TRBJ1-2; unclear D gene. The CDR3 is 11 residues long. V dropped 5 bases and J dropped 7 bases, with 11 bases sitting between them. Germline V gene data show CDR1 as DFQATT and CDR2 as SNEGSKA (reference sequence). CDR3 bases: TGCAGTGCTTCCCCGGTTGGTGGCTACACCTTC. This translates into CSASPVGGYTF.

This chain connects TRBV5-1 to TRBJ2-2, with D hard to call. Germline CDR1 is SGHRS and CDR2 is YFSETQ. The CDR3 is 15 residues long. The V end was cut by 0 bases, the J end by 4 bases, with 10 bases between. CDR3 loop: CASSLAAGGTGELFF. For the CDR3, the DNA is TGCGCCAGCAGCTTGGCGGCAGGTGGCACCGGGGAGCTGTTTTTT.

The chain is built from TRBV18 and TRBJ1-4; perhaps TRBD1 as D (5 bases). Trimming left V 4 bases short and J 3 bases short, with 12 bases between. This CDR3 is built from 15 residues. Germline lookup yields CDR1 KGHSH and CDR2 LQKENI. CDR3 loop: CASSQSWGPNEKLFF. Written as DNA, the CDR3 is TGTGCCAGCTCACAGTCTTGGGGCCCTAATGAAAAACTGTTTTTT.

Only one count was recorded for this clone. The rearrangement links TRBV10-3 to TRBJ2-5; 10 nucleotides line up with TRBD2. Germline V gene data show CDR1 as ENHRY and CDR2 as SYGVKD. V shed 8 bases, J shed 1 base, and the junction held 10 bases outside the gene matches. There are 16 residues in the CDR3. CDR3 region: CAIPRTSGAGQETQYF. The CDR3 region has the DNA TGTGCCATCCCACGGACTAGCGGAGCGGGCCAAGAGACCCAGTACTTC.

V and J are TRBV10-3 and TRBJ2-3, with 9 positions matching TRBD1. CDR1 ENHRY and CDR2 SYGVKD come from the germline V gene. V gave up 4 bases and J gave up 0 bases; unmatched junction bases: 2. The CDR3 runs to 15 residues. The CDR3 DNA reads as TGTGCCATCAGTGGACAGGGGGTAAGCACAGATACGCAGTATTTT. It yields the protein CAISGQGVSTDTQYF.

V gene TRBV19 combines with J gene TRBJ1-5; D call uncertain. This CDR3 is 14 amino acids long. Germline CDR1 and CDR2: LNHDA and SQIVND (reference sequence). V lost 7 bases, J lost 3 bases, and 13 bases lay in between. CDR3 loop: CASNRGRNNQPQHF. CDR3 coding DNA: TGTGCCAGTAATCGAGGGCGGAACAATCAGCCCCAGCATTTT. The full variable domain, its missing parts supplied by reference TRBV19 and TRBJ1-5, is DGGITQSPKYLFRKEGQNVTLSCEQNLNHDAMYWYRQDPGQGLRLIYYSQIVNDFQKGDIAEGYSVSREKKESFPLTVTSAQKNPTAFYLCASNRGRNNQPQHFGDGTRLSIL.

This chain links TRBV29-1 with TRBJ2-7; D perhaps matches TRBD1 (5 bases). This CDR3 spans 15 amino acids. V lost 1 base, J lost 0 bases, and 13 bases lay in between. CDR1 is SQVTM, CDR2 ANQGSEA, per germline. The CDR3 region has the DNA TGCAGCGTTGAAGGGGGCAACCTCCCCTCCTACGAGCAGTACTTC. Translated: CSVEGGNLPSYEQYF.

The V call is TRBV7-3, the J call TRBJ2-7; 7 nucleotides line up with TRBD1. V shed 5 bases and J 0 bases; nucleotides not matched to a gene: 4. In germline, CDR1 is SGHTA, CDR2 FQGTGA. This CDR3 has 14 residues. The CDR3 coding sequence is TGTGCCAGCAGCCAACAGGGGACCTCCTACGAGCAGTACTTC. This translates into CASSQQGTSYEQYF.

This chain uses TRBV19 with TRBJ2-3, with 12 bases aligning to TRBD1. V gave up 10 bases and J gave up 3 bases; unmatched junction bases: 14. CDR1 and CDR2 (germline): LNHDA, SQIVND (reference sequence). There are 17 residues in the CDR3. CDR3 sequence reads: CATHPGQGASGTDTQYF. CDR3 DNA: TGTGCCACTCATCCGGGACAGGGGGCTTCGGGGACAGATACGCAGTATTTT. Together with reference TRBV19 and TRBJ2-3, the CDR3 gives the full variable domain: DGGITQSPKYLFRKEGQNVTLSCEQNLNHDAMYWYRQDPGQGLRLIYYSQIVNDFQKGDIAEGYSVSREKKESFPLTVTSAQKNPTAFYLCATHPGQGASGTDTQYFGPGTRLTVL.

The chain combines TRBV30 with TRBJ2-5; 7 bases line up with TRBD2. Trimming removed 3 bases from V and 4 bases from J; junction bases left unmatched: 2. This CDR3 spans 12 amino acids. CDR1 and CDR2 from the germline V gene are GTSNPN and SVGIG (reference sequence). In nucleotides, the CDR3 is TGTGCCTGGAGAGAGCGGGGAGAGACCCAGTACTTC. The encoded protein is CAWRERGETQYF.

The chain combines TRBV19 with TRBJ2-7; D possibly corresponds to TRBD1 (5 bases). The CDR3 runs 15 residues. Between the trimmed V and J ends, which lost 1 base and 2 bases, there was a span of 12 bases. Germline CDR1 and CDR2: LNHDA and SQIVND (reference sequence). The CDR3 nucleotides are TGTGCCAGTAGTATAGGTTGGGGCAGCCCCTACGAGCAGTACTTC. Its protein product is CASSIGWGSPYEQYF.

This sequence joins TRBV9 and TRBJ1-5; no definite D call. V gave up 2 bases and J gave up 0 bases, with 6 bases separating them. The CDR3 extends over 14 amino acids. Per germline, CDR1 SGDLS and CDR2 YYNGEE. The CDR3 sequence is CASSVQDSNQPQHF. The CDR3 region has the DNA TGTGCCAGCAGCGTCCAGGATAGCAATCAGCCCCAGCATTTT.

The DNA of the CDR3 is TGCGCCAGCAGCCTGGGACAGGGGGGCAGGGAGACCCAGTACTTC. Amino acids: CASSLGQGGRETQYF. This rearrangement joins TRBV5-1 to TRBJ2-5; 11 nucleotides line up with TRBD1. Germline V lookup: CDR1 SGHRS, CDR2 YFSETQ. J lost 5 bases, V lost 4 bases, and 7 bases had no gene match. The CDR3 runs to 15 residues.

This chain's CDR3 is CASSLKSGGTTEAFF. In nucleotides, the CDR3 is TGTGCCAGCAGCTTAAAATCAGGGGGAACGACTGAAGCTTTCTTT. This chain joins TRBV7-3 and TRBJ1-1, with TRBD1 identical over 7 bases. J lost 5 bases, V lost 1 base, and 7 bases had no gene match. The CDR3 loop spans 15 amino acids. Germline V gives CDR1 SGHTA, CDR2 FQGTGA.

J is TRBJ1-2 and V is TRBV19; D uncertain. Germline CDR1 LNHDA, CDR2 SQIVND (reference sequence). The CDR3 loop spans 13 amino acids. The V and J ends lost 9 bases and 2 bases respectively, with 13 bases between them. CDR3 loop: CASRYPGNYGYTF. The CDR3 DNA reads TGTGCCAGCCGATATCCCGGGAACTATGGCTACACCTTC.

This chain links TRBV18 with TRBJ2-6; TRBD2 aligns across 7 bases. The germline V gene encodes CDR1 KGHSH and CDR2 LQKENI. The CDR3 has 18 amino acids. J gave up 0 bases and V 2 bases, and 7 bases lay outside the gene matches. CDR3: CASSPRAGASSGANVLTF. CDR3 DNA sequence: TGTGCCAGCTCACCAAGGGCGGGAGCCAGCTCTGGGGCCAACGTCCTGACTTTC. The variable domain in full, completed from reference TRBV18 and TRBJ2-6, reads NAGVMQNPRHLVRRRGQEARLRCSPMKGHSHVYWYRQLPEEGLKFMVYLQKENIIDESGMPKERFSAEFPKEGPSILRIQQVVRGDSAAYFCASSPRAGASSGANVLTFGAGSRLTVL.

Regarding this clone: The same CDR3 can be traced to other DNA sequences in this sample. The V gene is TRBV4-2, the J gene TRBJ1-2; D is ambiguous. Looked up from germline, CDR1 is LGHNA and CDR2 is YNFKEQ. There are 15 residues in the CDR3. Between the trimmed V and J ends, which lost 0 bases and 3 bases, there was a span of 11 bases. CDR3 coding DNA: TGTGCCAGCAGCCAAGATCGGGGAAGAGACTATGGCTACACCTTC. It specifies CASSQDRGRDYGYTF.

The J gene is TRBJ1-5, the V gene TRBV6-6, with D perhaps TRBD1 (6 bases). The V and J ends lost 8 bases and 3 bases respectively, with 17 bases between them. Germline V gene lookup returns CDR1 MNHNY and CDR2 SVGAGI (reference sequence). The CDR3 sequence is 15 residues long. The CDR3 is CASANSGQSNQPQHF. The CDR3 DNA reads TGTGCCAGCGCCAACTCAGGACAGTCCAATCAGCCCCAGCATTTT.

The chain carries TRBV14 and TRBJ1-6; D gene unclear. Trimming shortened V by 1 base and J by 5 bases, and 9 bases separated the two germline ends. The CDR3 is 15 residues long. Per germline, CDR1 SGHDN and CDR2 FVKESK. Here the CDR3 DNA reads TGTGCCAGCAGCCAAGGTAGCAGAAATAATTCACCCCTCCACTTT. This encodes CASSQGSRNNSPLHF.

The gene calls are TRBV2 and TRBJ2-7; D is uncertain. The CDR3 spans 14 residues. Per germline, CDR1 SNHLY and CDR2 FYNNEI. V was clipped by 0 bases and J by 10 bases, with 16 bases between them. This CDR3 reads CASSEALQSGEQYF. The CDR3 coding sequence is TGTGCCAGCAGTGAAGCGCTTCAGTCTGGTGAACAGTACTTC. Drawing the rest from reference TRBV2 and TRBJ2-7, the complete variable domain is EPEVTQTPSHQVTQMGQEVILRCVPISNHLYFYWYRQILGQKVEFLVSFYNNEISEKSEIFDDQFSVERPDGSNFTLKIRSTKLEDSAMYFCASSEALQSGEQYFGPGTRLTVT.